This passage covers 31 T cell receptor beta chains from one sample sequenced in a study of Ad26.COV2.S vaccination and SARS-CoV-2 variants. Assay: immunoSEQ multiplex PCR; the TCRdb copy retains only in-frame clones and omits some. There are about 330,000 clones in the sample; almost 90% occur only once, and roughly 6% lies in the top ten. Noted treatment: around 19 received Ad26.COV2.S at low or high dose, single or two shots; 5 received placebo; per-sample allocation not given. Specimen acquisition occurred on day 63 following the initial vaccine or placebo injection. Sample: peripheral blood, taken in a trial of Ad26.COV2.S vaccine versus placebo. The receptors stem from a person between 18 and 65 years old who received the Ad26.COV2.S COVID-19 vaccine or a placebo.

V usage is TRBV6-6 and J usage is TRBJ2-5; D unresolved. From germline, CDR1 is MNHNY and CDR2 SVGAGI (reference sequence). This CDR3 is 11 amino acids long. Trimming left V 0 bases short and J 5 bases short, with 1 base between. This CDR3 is CASSYSETQYF. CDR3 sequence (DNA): TGTGCCAGCAGTTACTCGGAGACCCAGTACTTC.

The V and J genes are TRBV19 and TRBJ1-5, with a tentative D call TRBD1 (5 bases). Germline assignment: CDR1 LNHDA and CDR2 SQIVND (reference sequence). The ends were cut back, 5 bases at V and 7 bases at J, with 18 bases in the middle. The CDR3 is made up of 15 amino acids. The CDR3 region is CASSDRVGGDQPQHF. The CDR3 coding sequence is TGTGCCAGTAGTGATCGGGTGGGGGGAGACCAGCCCCAGCATTTT.

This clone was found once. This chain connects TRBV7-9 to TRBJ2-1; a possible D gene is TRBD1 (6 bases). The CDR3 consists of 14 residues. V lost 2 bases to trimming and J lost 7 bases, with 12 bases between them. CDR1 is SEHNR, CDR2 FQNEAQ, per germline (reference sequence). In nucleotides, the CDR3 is TGTGCCAGCAGCTTATCAGGGGTACTAAATGAGCAGTTCTTC. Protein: CASSLSGVLNEQFF.

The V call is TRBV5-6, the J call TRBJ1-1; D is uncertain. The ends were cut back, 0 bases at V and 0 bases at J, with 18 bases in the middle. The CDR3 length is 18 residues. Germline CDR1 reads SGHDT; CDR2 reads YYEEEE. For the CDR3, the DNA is TGTGCCAGCAGCTTGGATGGATACTACAAAGCCATGAACACTGAAGCTTTCTTT. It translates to CASSLDGYYKAMNTEAFF. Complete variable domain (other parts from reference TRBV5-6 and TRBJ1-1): DAGVTQSPTHLIKTRGQQVTLRCSPKSGHDTVSWYQQALGQGPQFIFQYYEEEERQRGNFPDRFSGHQFPNYSSELNVNALLLGDSALYLCASSLDGYYKAMNTEAFFGQGTRLTVV.

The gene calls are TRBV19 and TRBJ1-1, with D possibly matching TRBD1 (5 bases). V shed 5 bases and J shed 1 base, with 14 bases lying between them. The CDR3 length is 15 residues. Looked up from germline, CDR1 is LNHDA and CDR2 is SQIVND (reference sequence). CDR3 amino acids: CASSVTGTANTEAFF. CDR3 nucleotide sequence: TGTGCCAGTAGTGTTACCGGGACGGCGAACACTGAAGCTTTCTTT. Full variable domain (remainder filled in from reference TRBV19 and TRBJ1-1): DGGITQSPKYLFRKEGQNVTLSCEQNLNHDAMYWYRQDPGQGLRLIYYSQIVNDFQKGDIAEGYSVSREKKESFPLTVTSAQKNPTAFYLCASSVTGTANTEAFFGQGTRLTVV.

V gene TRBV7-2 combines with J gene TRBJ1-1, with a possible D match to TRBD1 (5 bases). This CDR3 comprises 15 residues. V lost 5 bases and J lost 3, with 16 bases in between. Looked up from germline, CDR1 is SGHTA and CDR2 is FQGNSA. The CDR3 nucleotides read TGTGCCAGCAGCGCGAGACAGAGCAAATACACTGAAGCTTTCTTT. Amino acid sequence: CASSARQSKYTEAFF.

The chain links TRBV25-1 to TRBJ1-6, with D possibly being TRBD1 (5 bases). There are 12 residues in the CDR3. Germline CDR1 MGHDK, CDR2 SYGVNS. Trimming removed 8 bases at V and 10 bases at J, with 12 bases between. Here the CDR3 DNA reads TGTGCCAGCGGGAGGGGCGGGTCACCCCTCCACTTT. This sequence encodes CASGRGGSPLHF.

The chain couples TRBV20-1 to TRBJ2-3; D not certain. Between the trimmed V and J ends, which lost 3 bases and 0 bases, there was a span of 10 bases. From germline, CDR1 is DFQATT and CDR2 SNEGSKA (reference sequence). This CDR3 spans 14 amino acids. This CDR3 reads CSASTLLSTDTQYF. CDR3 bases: TGCAGTGCTAGTACCCTCTTGAGCACAGATACGCAGTATTTT.

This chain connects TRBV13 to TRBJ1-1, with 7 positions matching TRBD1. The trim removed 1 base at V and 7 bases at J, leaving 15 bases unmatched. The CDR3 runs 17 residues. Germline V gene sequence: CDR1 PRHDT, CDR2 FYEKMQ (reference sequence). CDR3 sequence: CASSLVSDRARSIEAFF. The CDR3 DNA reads TGTGCCAGCAGCTTAGTATCAGACAGGGCGCGTTCGATTGAAGCTTTCTTT.

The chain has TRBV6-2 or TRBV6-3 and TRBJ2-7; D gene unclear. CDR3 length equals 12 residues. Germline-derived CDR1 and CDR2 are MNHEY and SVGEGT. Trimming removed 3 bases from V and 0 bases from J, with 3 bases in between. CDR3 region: CASSYTSYEQYV. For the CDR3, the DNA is TGTGCCAGCAGTTATACCTCCTACGAGCAGTACGTC.

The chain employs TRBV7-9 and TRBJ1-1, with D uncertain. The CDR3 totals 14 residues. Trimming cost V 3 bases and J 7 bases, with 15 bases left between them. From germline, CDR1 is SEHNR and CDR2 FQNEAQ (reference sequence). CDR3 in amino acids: CASSFLDRPYEAFF. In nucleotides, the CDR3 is TGTGCCAGCAGCTTTTTGGACCGACCCTATGAAGCTTTCTTT.

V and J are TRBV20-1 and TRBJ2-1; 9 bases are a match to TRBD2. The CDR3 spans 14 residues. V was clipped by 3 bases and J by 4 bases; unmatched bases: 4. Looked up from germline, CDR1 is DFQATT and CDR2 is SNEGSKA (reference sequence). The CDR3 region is CSASYAGGYNEQFF. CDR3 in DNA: TGCAGTGCTAGTTACGCGGGGGGGTACAATGAGCAGTTCTTC.

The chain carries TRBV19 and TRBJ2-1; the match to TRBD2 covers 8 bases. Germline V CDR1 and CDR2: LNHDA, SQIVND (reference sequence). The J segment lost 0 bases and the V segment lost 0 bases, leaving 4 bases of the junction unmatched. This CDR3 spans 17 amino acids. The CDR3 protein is CASSIEGLGPSYNEQFF. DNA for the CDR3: TGTGCCAGTAGTATAGAGGGACTAGGGCCCTCCTACAATGAGCAGTTCTTC.

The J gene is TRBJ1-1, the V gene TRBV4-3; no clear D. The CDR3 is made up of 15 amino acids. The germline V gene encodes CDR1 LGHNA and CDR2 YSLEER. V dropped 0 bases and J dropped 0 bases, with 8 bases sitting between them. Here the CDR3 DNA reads TGCGCCAGCAGCCAAGAATACAGACTGAACACTGAAGCTTTCTTT. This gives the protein CASSQEYRLNTEAFF.

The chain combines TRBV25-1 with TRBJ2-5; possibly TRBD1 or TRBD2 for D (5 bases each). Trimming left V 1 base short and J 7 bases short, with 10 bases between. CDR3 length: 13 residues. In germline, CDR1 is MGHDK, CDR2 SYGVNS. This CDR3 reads CASSEFRDGTQYF. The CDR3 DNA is TGTGCCAGCAGTGAATTCAGGGACGGGACCCAGTACTTC.

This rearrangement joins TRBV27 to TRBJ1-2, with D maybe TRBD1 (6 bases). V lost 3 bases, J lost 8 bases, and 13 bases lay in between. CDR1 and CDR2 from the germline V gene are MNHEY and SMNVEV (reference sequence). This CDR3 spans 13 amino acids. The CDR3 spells CASSFGQWDGYTF. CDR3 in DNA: TGTGCCAGCAGTTTCGGACAGTGGGACGGCTACACCTTC.

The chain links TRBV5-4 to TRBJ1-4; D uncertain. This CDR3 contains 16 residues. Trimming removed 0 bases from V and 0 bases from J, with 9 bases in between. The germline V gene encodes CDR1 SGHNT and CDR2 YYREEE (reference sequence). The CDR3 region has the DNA TGTGCCAGCAGCTTGGCCGGGCGGGCAACTAATGAAAAACTGTTTTTT. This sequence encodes CASSLAGRATNEKLFF.

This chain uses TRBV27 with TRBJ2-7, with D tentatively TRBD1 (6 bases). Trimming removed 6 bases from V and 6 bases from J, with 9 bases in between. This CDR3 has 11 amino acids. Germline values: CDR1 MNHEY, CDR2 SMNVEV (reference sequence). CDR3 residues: CASRQGGEQYV. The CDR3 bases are TGTGCCAGCAGACAGGGTGGCGAGCAGTACGTC.

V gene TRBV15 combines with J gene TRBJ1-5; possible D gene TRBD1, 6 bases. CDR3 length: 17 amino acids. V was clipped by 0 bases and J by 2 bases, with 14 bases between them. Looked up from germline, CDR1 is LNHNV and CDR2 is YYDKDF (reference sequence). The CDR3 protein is CATSRDRGVTGNQPQHF. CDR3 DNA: TGTGCCACCAGCAGAGACAGGGGAGTGACGGGCAATCAGCCCCAGCATTTT.

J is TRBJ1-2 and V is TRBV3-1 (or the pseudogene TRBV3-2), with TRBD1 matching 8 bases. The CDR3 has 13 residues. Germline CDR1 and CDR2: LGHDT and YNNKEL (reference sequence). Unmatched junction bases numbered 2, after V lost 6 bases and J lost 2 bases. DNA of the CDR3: TGTGCCAGCAGACAGGGGGGAAACTATGGCTACACCTTC. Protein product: CASRQGGNYGYTF.

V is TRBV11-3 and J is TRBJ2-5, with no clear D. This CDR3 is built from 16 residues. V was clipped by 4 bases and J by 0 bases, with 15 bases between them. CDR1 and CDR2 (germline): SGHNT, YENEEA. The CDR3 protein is CASSSYGNENQETQYF. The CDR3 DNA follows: TGTGCCAGCAGCTCCTATGGAAACGAAAACCAAGAGACCCAGTACTTC. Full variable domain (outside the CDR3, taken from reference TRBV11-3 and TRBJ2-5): EAGVVQSPRYKIIEKKQPVAFWCNPISGHNTLYWYLQNLGQGPELLIRYENEEAVDDSQLPKDRFSAERLKGVDSTLKIQPAELGDSAVYLCASSSYGNENQETQYFGPGTRLLVL.

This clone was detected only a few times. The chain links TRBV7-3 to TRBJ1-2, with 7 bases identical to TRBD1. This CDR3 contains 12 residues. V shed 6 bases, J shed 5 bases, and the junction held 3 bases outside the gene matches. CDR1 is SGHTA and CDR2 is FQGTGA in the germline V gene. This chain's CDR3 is CASSGDSYGYTF. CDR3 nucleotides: TGTGCCAGCAGTGGGGACAGTTATGGCTACACCTTC.

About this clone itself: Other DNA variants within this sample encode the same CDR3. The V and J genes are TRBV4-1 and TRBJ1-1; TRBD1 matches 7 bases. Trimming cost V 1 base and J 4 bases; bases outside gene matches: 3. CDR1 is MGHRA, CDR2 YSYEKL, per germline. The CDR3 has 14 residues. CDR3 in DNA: TGCGCCAGCAGCCAAGGACAGGGTACCACTGAAGCTTTCTTT. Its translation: CASSQGQGTTEAFF.

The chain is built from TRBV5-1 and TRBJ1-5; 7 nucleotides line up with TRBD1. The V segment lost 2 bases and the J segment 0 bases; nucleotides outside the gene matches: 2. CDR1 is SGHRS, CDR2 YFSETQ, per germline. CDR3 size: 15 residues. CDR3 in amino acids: CASSLGGHSNQPQHF. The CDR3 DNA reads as TGCGCCAGCAGCTTAGGGGGCCATAGCAATCAGCCCCAGCATTTT.

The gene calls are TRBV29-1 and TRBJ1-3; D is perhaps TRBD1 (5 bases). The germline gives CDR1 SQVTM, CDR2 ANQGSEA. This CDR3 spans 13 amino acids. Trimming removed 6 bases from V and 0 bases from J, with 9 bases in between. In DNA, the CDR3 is TGCAGCGTAGGGGCCTACTCTGGAAACACCATATATTTT. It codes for CSVGAYSGNTIYF. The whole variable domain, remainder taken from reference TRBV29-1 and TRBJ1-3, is SAVISQKPSRDICQRGTSLTIQCQVDSQVTMMFWYRQQPGQSLTLIATANQGSEATYESGFVIDKFPISRPNLTFSTLTVSNMSPEDSSIYLCSVGAYSGNTIYFGEGSWLTVV.

The CDR3 spells CASSLNGAAAEAFF. The CDR3 nucleotides are TGTGCCAGCAGCCTGAATGGGGCGGCCGCTGAAGCTTTCTTT. The chain is built from TRBV6-5 and TRBJ1-1; perhaps TRBD1 as D (5 bases). This CDR3 has 14 residues. The germline CDR1 and CDR2 sequences are MNHEY and SVGAGI. Trimming shortened V by 6 bases and J by 6 bases, and 17 bases separated the two germline ends.

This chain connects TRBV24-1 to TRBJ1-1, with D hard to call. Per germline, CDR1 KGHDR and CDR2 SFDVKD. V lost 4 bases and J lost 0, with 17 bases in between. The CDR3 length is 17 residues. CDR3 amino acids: CATSDLRFDWVNTEAFF. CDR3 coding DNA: TGTGCCACCAGTGACCTTAGGTTTGATTGGGTGAACACTGAAGCTTTCTTT.

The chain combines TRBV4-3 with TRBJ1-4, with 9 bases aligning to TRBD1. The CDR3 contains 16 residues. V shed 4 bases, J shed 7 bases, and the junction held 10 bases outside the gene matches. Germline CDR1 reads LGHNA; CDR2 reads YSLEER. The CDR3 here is CASSPSTGGRSEKLFF. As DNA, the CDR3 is TGCGCCAGCAGCCCGTCGACAGGGGGGCGTAGTGAAAAACTGTTTTTT.

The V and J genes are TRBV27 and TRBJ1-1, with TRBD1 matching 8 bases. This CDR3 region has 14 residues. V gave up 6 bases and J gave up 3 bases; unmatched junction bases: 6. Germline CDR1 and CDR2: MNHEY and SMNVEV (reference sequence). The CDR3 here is CASSRIQGDTEAFF. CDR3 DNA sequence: TGTGCCAGCAGCCGGATACAGGGGGACACTGAAGCTTTCTTT.

CDR3 in DNA: TGTGCCAGCAGACCAAGACAGCAAAAGAACTATGGCTACACCTTC. It specifies CASRPRQQKNYGYTF. This chain uses TRBV5-4 with TRBJ1-2; possible D gene TRBD1, 5 bases. Germline loops: CDR1 SGHNT, CDR2 YYREEE (reference sequence). The CDR3 is made up of 15 amino acids. Trimming stripped 5 bases from V and 2 bases from J, with 16 bases between.

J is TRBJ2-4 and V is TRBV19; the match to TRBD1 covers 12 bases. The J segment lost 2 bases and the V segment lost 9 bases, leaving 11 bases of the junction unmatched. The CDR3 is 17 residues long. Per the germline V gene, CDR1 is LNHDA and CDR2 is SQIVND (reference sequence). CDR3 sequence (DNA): TGTGCCAGCACACCACCCCGGGACAGGGGGCCCAAAAACATTCAGTACTTC. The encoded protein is CASTPPRDRGPKNIQYF.